This passage covers 6 T cell receptor beta chains from one sample sequenced in a study of T-cell reconstitution after alpha-beta-depleted transplantation in children. Library preparation (for TCRbeta) was performed with unique molecular identifiers. From the PCR reads, TCRdb called clonotypes with MiXCR, one entry per CDR3 protein. This sample yields more than 400,000 distinct CDR3 sequences, of which over 40% are seen a single time; 27% belongs to the top ten. The source was PBMCs, collected before TCRalphabeta/CD19-depleted stem cell transplant. Receptors originate from a girl under 10 years old with aplastic anemia, due to receive a stem cell transplant.

This clonotype has ten or more counts. The CDR3 region has the DNA TGTGCCATCAGTGATTCAGGAGGGGGGGATGGCTACACCTTC. It yields the protein CAISDSGGGDGYTF. The gene calls are TRBV10-3 and TRBJ1-2; possibly TRBD1 for D (6 bases). The CDR3 loop spans 14 amino acids. CDR1 is ENHRY and CDR2 is SYGVKD in the germline V gene. V lost 3 bases to trimming and J lost 6 bases, with 14 bases between them.

This clonotype appeared a few times. The rearrangement links TRBV14 to TRBJ2-3, with 8 bases identical to TRBD2. V gave up 0 bases and J gave up 6 bases; unmatched junction bases: 11. The CDR3 sequence is 17 residues long. Germline lookup yields CDR1 SGHDN and CDR2 FVKESK. CDR3: CASSQDTGAGGADTQYF. The CDR3 DNA reads TGTGCCAGCAGCCAAGATACGGGCGCGGGAGGAGCCGATACGCAGTATTTT.

There are many counts of this clonotype. This chain links TRBV6-2 or TRBV6-3 with TRBJ2-1; D gene uncertain. Germline V CDR1 and CDR2: MNHEY, SVGEGT. The CDR3 spans 11 residues. V lost 7 bases to trimming and J lost 13 bases, with 14 bases between them. CDR3 loop: CASNNGLEQFF. As DNA, the CDR3 is TGTGCCAGCAATAACGGGCTGGAACAGTTCTTC.

The V and J genes are TRBV15 and TRBJ2-1; D possibly corresponds to TRBD2 (5 bases). Germline V CDR1 and CDR2: LNHNV, YYDKDF (reference sequence). V dropped 5 bases and J dropped 7 bases, with 18 bases sitting between them. The CDR3 spans 15 residues. Here the CDR3 reads CATSYGISGKNEQFF. In nucleotides, the CDR3 is TGTGCCACCAGCTACGGGATCTCGGGTAAAAATGAGCAGTTCTTC.

This clonotype was counted ten times or more. V gene TRBV12-3 or TRBV12-4 combines with J gene TRBJ1-5; 8 bases match TRBD1. After removal of 4 bases from V and 5 bases from J, the junction contained 7 bases not matched to a gene. The CDR3 is made up of 15 amino acids. As DNA, the CDR3 is TGTGCCAGCAGTTCCAGACAGGGGCTCCATCAGCCCCAGCATTTT. Translation gives CASSSRQGLHQPQHF.

The chain employs TRBV7-8 and TRBJ1-4, with D possibly matching TRBD1 (6 bases). V lost 6 bases to trimming and J lost 8 bases, with 19 bases between them. The CDR3 is 15 amino acids. From germline, CDR1 is SGHVS and CDR2 FQNEAQ. The CDR3 loop reads CASSNYREGREKLFF. CDR3 nucleotide sequence: TGTGCCAGCAGTAACTACAGGGAGGGAAGGGAAAAACTGTTTTTT.